Detailed here is one T cell receptor (beta chain). The antigen remains undetermined. The source of the sample is a study of cytomegalovirus exposure and HLA in healthy donors. Study conclusions and caveats: TCR beta V segments were, for the most part, productive about 87% or about 30% of the time in an earlier analysis.

Between the trimmed V and J ends, which lost 4 bases and 6 bases, there was a span of 13 bases. Germline V gene lookup returns CDR1 GTSNPN and CDR2 SVGIG (reference sequence). The length of the CDR3 is 13 residues. Amplification used 60 Vbeta primers and 13 Jbeta primers. TCRdb's table, derived via immunoSEQ multiplex PCR, lists solely in-frame clones and lacks some. Of roughly 170,000 clones detected, over 65% appear once; the ten largest clones hold about 1.5%. The V gene is TRBV30, the J gene TRBJ2-1; D uncertain. The origin of this receptor is a woman aged 25 to 39 in good health and CMV-seropositive. The material sequenced was PBMCs. In DNA, the CDR3 is TGTGCCTGGACCCCCGGGTTCGGCAATGAGCAGTTCTTC. It translates to CAWTPGFGNEQFF.